This entry lists 20 T cell receptor beta chains sequenced from one sample in a study of T cell changes during pregnancy in multiple sclerosis. Sequencing was performed with immunoSEQ multiplex PCR; in TCRdb, only in-frame clones are kept and a portion is missing. The sample lists tens of thousands of clones, approximately 91% seen once, with under 0.65% in the top ten. Sequenced here: CD4+ T cells from peripheral blood mononuclear cells, sampled in the third trimester of pregnancy. These receptors all come from a female donor with multiple sclerosis, enrolled in a pregnancy study.

This chain joins TRBV5-1 and TRBJ2-7; TRBD1 matches 10 bases. Germline V gene lookup returns CDR1 SGHRS and CDR2 YFSETQ. CDR3 length: 14 residues. V lost 4 bases to trimming and J lost 7 bases; unmatched junction nucleotides: 8. In DNA form, the CDR3 reads TGCGCCAGCAGCGGGGGACAGGGGACCTGGGAGCAGTACTTC. Protein: CASSGGQGTWEQYF.

The J gene is TRBJ2-2, the V gene TRBV10-1, with TRBD1 as a possible D gene (5 bases). CDR1 WNHNN and CDR2 SYGVQD come from the germline V gene (reference sequence). The CDR3 totals 14 residues. V was shortened by 8 bases and J by 3 bases, with 13 bases between the two germline ends. CDR3 loop: CASGAGPYTGELFF. DNA of the CDR3: TGCGCCAGCGGGGCAGGGCCGTACACCGGGGAGCTGTTTTTT.

The rearrangement uses TRBV7-8 and TRBJ2-2; 8 nucleotides line up with TRBD1. CDR3 length: 17 residues. V shed 0 bases, J shed 4 bases, and the junction held 7 bases outside the gene matches. Germline V gene sequence: CDR1 SGHVS, CDR2 FQNEAQ. CDR3 in amino acids: CASSLARQGLTTGELFF. CDR3 sequence (DNA): TGTGCCAGCAGCTTAGCGAGACAGGGGCTTACCACCGGGGAGCTGTTTTTT.

The chain uses TRBV6-5 and TRBJ1-5; 8 positions agree with TRBD1. The germline V gene has CDR1 MNHEY and CDR2 SVGAGI. This CDR3 comprises 14 residues. J lost 7 bases, V lost 6 bases, and 8 bases had no gene match. As DNA, the CDR3 is TGTGCCAGCAGATCAGGACAGGGACGGCAGCCCCAGCATTTT. Its translation is CASRSGQGRQPQHF.

This clone occurred once. This sequence joins TRBV7-9 and TRBJ1-3; D is uncertain. V was clipped by 1 base and J by 0 bases, with 7 bases between them. Germline CDR1 is SEHNR and CDR2 is FQNEAQ (reference sequence). The CDR3 sequence is 15 residues long. The CDR3 DNA reads TGTGCCAGCAGCTTAGAAGGGAGCTCTGGAAACACCATATATTTT. This gives the protein CASSLEGSSGNTIYF.

This sequence joins TRBV7-8 and TRBJ1-2; perhaps TRBD1 as D (6 bases). Germline-derived CDR1 and CDR2 are SGHVS and FQNEAQ. V was trimmed by 2 bases and J by 8 bases, leaving 24 bases between them. The CDR3 is 17 residues long. CDR3: CASSLRGADRDTNGYTF. Written as DNA, the CDR3 is TGTGCCAGCAGCTTAAGAGGAGCCGACCGGGACACTAACGGCTACACCTTC.

The chain links TRBV2 to TRBJ2-4; 11 bases match TRBD2. The CDR3 contains 15 residues. V trimming: 6 bases; J trimming: 5 bases; junction bases outside the gene matches: 6. Germline assignment: CDR1 SNHLY and CDR2 FYNNEI. CDR3 coding DNA: TGTGCCAGCAGAGCCGGGACTAGCGGTGAAAACATTCAGTACTTC. The encoded protein is CASRAGTSGENIQYF.

This clone occurred once. The V gene is TRBV6-6, the J gene TRBJ2-2; D perhaps matches TRBD1 (6 bases). V gave up 4 bases and J gave up 3 bases, with 12 bases separating them. The V gene's germline CDR1 is MNHNY and CDR2 SVGAGI (reference sequence). This CDR3 has 15 amino acids. In DNA form, the CDR3 reads TGTGCCAGCAGTTTGAGGGGGTCTGACACCGGGGAGCTGTTTTTT. It yields the protein CASSLRGSDTGELFF.

The gene calls are TRBV4-1 and TRBJ2-1; no clear D. The CDR3 covers 13 residues. V was cut by 1 base and J by 5 bases, with 6 bases left in between. Germline V gene lookup returns CDR1 MGHRA and CDR2 YSYEKL. The CDR3 spells CASSQGANNEQFF. In nucleotides, the CDR3 is TGCGCCAGCAGCCAAGGGGCCAACAATGAGCAGTTCTTC.

The rearrangement uses TRBV10-3 and TRBJ2-7; possibly TRBD2 for D (5 bases). The CDR3 sequence is 12 residues long. Germline values: CDR1 ENHRY, CDR2 SYGVKD. Deletions cut 10 bases from V and 3 bases from J, with 13 bases between. The CDR3 loop reads CATGLNLYEQYF. For the CDR3, the DNA is TGTGCCACCGGACTGAACCTCTACGAGCAGTACTTC.

V gene TRBV30 combines with J gene TRBJ1-6, with TRBD1 identical over 11 bases. The germline CDR1 and CDR2 sequences are GTSNPN and SVGIG (reference sequence). V trimming: 5 bases; J trimming: 7 bases; junction bases outside the gene matches: 10. This CDR3 is 16 amino acids long. The CDR3 DNA follows: TGTGCCTGGGCTGGGAGGACAGGGGGCTTCAATTCACCCCTCCACTTT. It yields the protein CAWAGRTGGFNSPLHF.

The rearrangement uses TRBV14 and TRBJ1-5; possible D gene TRBD1, 5 bases. Per the germline V gene, CDR1 is SGHDN and CDR2 is FVKESK. The CDR3 extends over 13 amino acids. V dropped 4 bases and J dropped 6 bases, with 10 bases sitting between them. CDR3 coding DNA: TGTGCCAGCAGCCTTTTAACAGGTCAGCCCCAGCATTTT. It codes for CASSLLTGQPQHF.

This rearrangement joins TRBV7-9 to TRBJ2-2, with a tentative D call TRBD1 (6 bases). Trimming shortened V by 7 bases and J by 4 bases, and 22 bases separated the two germline ends. This CDR3 has 17 residues. Per the germline V gene, CDR1 is SEHNR and CDR2 is FQNEAQ (reference sequence). CDR3 sequence reads: CASISQDSLGLTGELFF. CDR3 nucleotides: TGTGCCAGCATCTCTCAGGACAGTTTAGGCCTCACCGGGGAGCTGTTTTTT.

The chain combines TRBV18 with TRBJ1-1; 9 nucleotides line up with TRBD1. This CDR3 has 15 residues. Germline CDR1 and CDR2: KGHSH and LQKENI. With 3 bases clipped from V and 4 bases from J, the junction kept 6 bases outside the gene matches. DNA of the CDR3: TGTGCCAGCTCACCTACAACAGGGGGCGGCACTGAAGCTTTCTTT. It codes for CASSPTTGGGTEAFF.

A single count supports this clone. The CDR3 protein is CATSSDRDRGQNEQFF. As DNA, the CDR3 is TGTGCCACCAGCAGTGACCGGGACAGGGGGCAGAATGAGCAGTTCTTC. The chain is built from TRBV15 and TRBJ2-1; 12 nucleotides line up with TRBD1. CDR3 length: 16 residues. J was trimmed by 7 bases and V by 3 bases; bases with no gene match: 7. CDR1 is LNHNV and CDR2 is YYDKDF in the germline V gene (reference sequence).

In its sample, this clone was seen once. V is TRBV15 and J is TRBJ1-3; a possible D gene is TRBD1 (6 bases). V lost 0 bases and J lost 4, with 10 bases in between. The CDR3 length is 15 residues. CDR1 and CDR2 from the germline V gene are LNHNV and YYDKDF (reference sequence). CDR3 sequence: CATSREQGLGNTIYF. In nucleotides, the CDR3 is TGTGCCACCAGCAGAGAACAGGGTCTCGGAAACACCATATATTTT.

The chain carries TRBV5-1 and TRBJ2-7; weak D call: TRBD1 (6 bases). The CDR3 contains 15 residues. Germline-derived CDR1 and CDR2 are SGHRS and YFSETQ. Trimming stripped 0 bases from V and 0 bases from J, with 10 bases between. CDR3 DNA sequence: TGCGCCAGCAGCTTGGTAGGGGACAACTCCTACGAGCAGTACTTC. This sequence encodes CASSLVGDNSYEQYF.

The V gene is TRBV5-4, the J gene TRBJ2-2; D unresolved. The V gene lost 4 bases and the J gene lost 7 bases, with 11 bases spanning the gap. CDR1 is SGHNT and CDR2 is YYREEE in the germline V gene (reference sequence). The CDR3 totals 13 residues. This chain's CDR3 is CASSVDGVGELFF. As DNA, the CDR3 is TGTGCCAGCAGCGTCGACGGAGTCGGGGAGCTGTTTTTT.

V usage is TRBV5-1 and J usage is TRBJ2-1; 10 bases are shared with TRBD1. CDR3 length: 15 amino acids. Trimming cost V 5 bases and J 2 bases; bases outside gene matches: 4. Germline CDR1 is SGHRS and CDR2 is YFSETQ. The CDR3 region has the DNA TGCGCCAGCAGACTGGGGACAGGGGCCTACAATGAGCAGTTCTTC. Its translation is CASRLGTGAYNEQFF.

J is TRBJ1-1 and V is TRBV19; a weak D match, TRBD1 (5 bases). The CDR3 runs 12 residues. V lost 6 bases and J 7 bases, leaving 12 bases between the germline ends. Germline assignment: CDR1 LNHDA and CDR2 SQIVND (reference sequence). The CDR3 DNA is TGTGCCAGTAGCCTCTCGGGGGATGAAGCTTTCTTT. It is translated as CASSLSGDEAFF.